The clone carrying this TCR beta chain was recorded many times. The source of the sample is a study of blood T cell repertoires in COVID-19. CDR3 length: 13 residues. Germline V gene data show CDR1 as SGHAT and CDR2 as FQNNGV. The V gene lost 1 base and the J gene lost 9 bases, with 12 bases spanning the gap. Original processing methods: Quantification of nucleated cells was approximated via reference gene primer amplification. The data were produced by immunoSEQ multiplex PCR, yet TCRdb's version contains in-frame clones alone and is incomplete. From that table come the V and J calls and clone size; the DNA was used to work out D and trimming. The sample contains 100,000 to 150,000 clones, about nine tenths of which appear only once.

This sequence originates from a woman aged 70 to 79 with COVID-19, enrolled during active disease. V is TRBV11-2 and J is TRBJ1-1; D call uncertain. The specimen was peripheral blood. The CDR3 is CASSLVSVVKAFF. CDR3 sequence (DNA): TGTGCCAGCAGCTTAGTCTCGGTTGTGAAAGCTTTCTTT.